These 26 T cell receptor beta chains were all obtained from the same sample, sequenced in a study of shared T cell receptors in the human thymus (dated by TCRdb to the early 2020s). The library was generated by the immunoSEQ multiplex PCR assay. TCRdb limited this immuneACCESS table to in-frame rearrangements with V and J called. A share of clones is missing; checked studies link under half to unresolved V genes, and the rest is unexplained. For this sample the table gives under 450,000 clones, of which over 90% were detected only once. Roughly 0.02% of the sample belongs to the ten largest clones. The material sequenced was thymocytes. The receptors were sampled from a human donor.

V is TRBV9 and J is TRBJ2-7; no firm D call. The germline V gene has CDR1 SGDLS and CDR2 YYNGEE. This CDR3 has 12 residues. V lost 3 bases and J 0 bases, leaving 4 bases between the germline ends. The CDR3 DNA reads as TGTGCCAGCAGCGCCAGCTCCTACGAGCAGTACTTC. It specifies CASSASSYEQYF.

The genes are TRBV9 and TRBJ2-3; D may be TRBD2 (5 bases). V lost 1 base, J lost 9 bases, and 15 bases lay in between. The germline gives CDR1 SGDLS, CDR2 YYNGEE. The CDR3 extends over 14 amino acids. The CDR3 spells CASSVKMEAPTQYF. CDR3 DNA: TGTGCCAGCAGCGTAAAGATGGAGGCCCCAACGCAGTATTTT.

The chain is built from TRBV28 and TRBJ2-1; 10 nucleotides align to TRBD2. V shed 2 bases, J shed 9 bases, and the junction held 7 bases outside the gene matches. CDR3 size: 15 residues. From germline, CDR1 is MDHEN and CDR2 SYDVKM. The CDR3 region has the DNA TGTGCCAGCAGTTTAGGTACTAGCGGGAACGGTGAGCAGTTCTTC. Amino acids: CASSLGTSGNGEQFF.

The rearrangement uses TRBV12-5 and TRBJ2-1; D remains ambiguous. The CDR3 is made up of 16 amino acids. V was cut by 3 bases and J by 7 bases, with 19 bases left in between. The germline V gene encodes CDR1 LGHNT and CDR2 FRNRAP. The CDR3 here is CASGFPPRASINEQFF. For the CDR3, the DNA is TGTGCTAGTGGTTTCCCCCCCCGGGCCTCGATTAATGAGCAGTTCTTC.

The gene calls are TRBV7-8 and TRBJ2-7; 7 bases line up with TRBD1. CDR1 is SGHVS and CDR2 is FQNEAQ in the germline V gene. This CDR3 has 14 residues. The ends lost 5 bases at V and 2 bases at J; junction bases unmatched: 6. This chain's CDR3 is CASSRRDRTYEQYF. CDR3 in DNA: TGTGCCAGCAGCAGACGGGACAGAACCTACGAGCAGTACTTC.

The chain uses TRBV27 and TRBJ2-7; D perhaps matches TRBD2 (5 bases). V lost 7 bases, J lost 1 base, and 14 bases lay in between. The CDR3 totals 14 residues. Per the germline V gene, CDR1 is MNHEY and CDR2 is SMNVEV (reference sequence). CDR3 sequence reads: CASTPGIWSYEQYF. The CDR3 nucleotides read TGTGCCAGCACCCCCGGGATTTGGTCCTACGAGCAGTACTTC.

V gene TRBV19 combines with J gene TRBJ2-6; D remains ambiguous. The CDR3 is 15 amino acids. Germline assignment: CDR1 LNHDA and CDR2 SQIVND (reference sequence). Trimming took 3 bases from V and 0 from J, leaving 6 bases between them. CDR3 amino acids: CASSMEPSGANVLTF. The CDR3 DNA is TGTGCCAGTAGTATGGAGCCCTCTGGGGCCAACGTCCTGACTTTC.

The chain has TRBV14 and TRBJ2-4, with no clear D. Germline CDR1 reads SGHDN; CDR2 reads FVKESK. V lost 2 bases and J 8 bases, leaving 13 bases between the germline ends. This CDR3 comprises 14 residues. CDR3 region: CASSQLTGPDIQYF. The DNA of the CDR3 is TGTGCCAGCAGCCAACTTACCGGACCGGACATTCAGTACTTC.

The gene calls are TRBV4-3 and TRBJ1-2; 11 bases line up with TRBD1. The junction had 12 bases not matched to a gene; V was cut back by 4 bases and J by 8 bases. CDR1 LGHNA and CDR2 YSLEER come from the germline V gene. CDR3 length: 16 amino acids. CDR3 in amino acids: CASSRKDRGPLWGYTF. The CDR3 DNA is TGCGCCAGCAGCCGCAAGGACAGGGGGCCGTTATGGGGCTACACCTTC.

This clone has only one observation. The chain links TRBV27 to TRBJ2-1; weak D call: TRBD2 (5 bases). This CDR3 spans 14 amino acids. Germline V lookup: CDR1 MNHEY, CDR2 SMNVEV (reference sequence). V lost 6 bases, J lost 2 bases, and 11 bases lay in between. The CDR3 here is CASSRGVPYNEQFF. The CDR3 region has the DNA TGTGCCAGCAGCCGGGGTGTTCCCTACAATGAGCAGTTCTTC.

This chain links TRBV10-2 with TRBJ2-7; D not resolved. Trimming stripped 0 bases from V and 3 bases from J, with 12 bases between. This CDR3 has 15 residues. The germline V gene encodes CDR1 WSHSY and CDR2 SAAADI. CDR3 bases: TGCGCCAGCAGTGAGTCAAAGGCGGAGCGCTACGAGCAGTACTTC. As protein: CASSESKAERYEQYF.

The chain joins TRBV28 to TRBJ1-5; D might be TRBD1 (5 bases). The length of the CDR3 is 14 residues. V lost 1 base and J 10 bases, leaving 14 bases between the germline ends. Germline V gene data show CDR1 as MDHEN and CDR2 as SYDVKM. The CDR3 region is CASSLSKGPAPQHF. CDR3 nucleotide sequence: TGTGCCAGCAGTTTATCGAAGGGGCCAGCCCCCCAGCATTTT.

This clone came up once. The gene calls are TRBV19 and TRBJ1-5; D gene unclear. Germline V gene data show CDR1 as LNHDA and CDR2 as SQIVND (reference sequence). The CDR3 is 15 residues long. Deletions cut 3 bases from V and 0 bases from J, with 9 bases between. DNA of the CDR3: TGTGCCAGTAGTATGTATTCTAGTAGCAATCAGCCCCAGCATTTT. This codes for CASSMYSSSNQPQHF.

The chain recombines TRBV5-6 with TRBJ2-2; 8 nucleotides line up with TRBD1. The V and J ends lost 2 bases and 1 base, in that order; junction bases with no gene match: 4. This CDR3 is 16 amino acids long. Per the germline V gene, CDR1 is SGHDT and CDR2 is YYEEEE. This CDR3 reads CASSFQGARNTGELFF. CDR3 nucleotide sequence: TGTGCCAGCAGCTTTCAGGGGGCTAGGAACACCGGGGAGCTGTTTTTT.

The chain couples TRBV18 to TRBJ2-7, with 7 positions matching TRBD1. The ends lost 4 bases at V and 0 bases at J; junction bases unmatched: 6. CDR3 size: 15 residues. Germline V lookup: CDR1 KGHSH, CDR2 LQKENI. CDR3 DNA sequence: TGTGCCAGCTCACTAGATCGGACAGGCTCCTACGAGCAGTACTTC. It yields the protein CASSLDRTGSYEQYF.

The gene calls are TRBV4-1 and TRBJ2-3; 7 nucleotides line up with TRBD2. The J segment lost 6 bases and the V segment lost 0 bases, leaving 3 bases of the junction unmatched. The CDR3 length is 14 residues. Germline V gene sequence: CDR1 MGHRA, CDR2 YSYEKL. Here the CDR3 DNA reads TGCGCCAGCAGCCAAGAGGCGCGGGGGGATACGCAGTATTTT. Protein sequence: CASSQEARGDTQYF.

The CDR3 region is CASRWGAGEQYF. As DNA, the CDR3 is TGTGCCAGCAGATGGGGGGCCGGCGAGCAGTACTTC. V is TRBV7-9 and J is TRBJ2-7; D tentatively fits TRBD1 or TRBD2 (6 bases each). The length of the CDR3 is 12 residues. CDR1 is SEHNR, CDR2 FQNEAQ, per germline (reference sequence). Trimming shortened V by 6 bases and J by 6 bases, and 12 bases separated the two germline ends.

The CDR3 region is CASSSELTPRSTDTQYF. The CDR3 coding sequence is TGTGCCAGCAGTTCTGAGCTAACACCCCGAAGCACAGATACGCAGTATTTT. The V gene is TRBV28, the J gene TRBJ2-3; D call uncertain. The CDR3 has 17 amino acids. Per germline, CDR1 MDHEN and CDR2 SYDVKM. The V and J ends lost 4 bases and 0 bases respectively, with 17 bases between them.

The chain carries TRBV2 and TRBJ2-1; D is possibly TRBD1 (6 bases). The CDR3 extends over 15 amino acids. Trimming removed 2 bases at V and 8 bases at J, with 16 bases between. The germline CDR1 and CDR2 sequences are SNHLY and FYNNEI. The DNA for the CDR3 is TGTGCCAGCAGTGAACTACTCATACAGGGCGATGAGCAGTTCTTC. This sequence encodes CASSELLIQGDEQFF.

The genes are TRBV19 and TRBJ2-1; TRBD2 matches 16 bases. The CDR3 has 22 amino acids. V lost 0 bases to trimming and J lost 9 bases; unmatched junction nucleotides: 20. Germline CDR1 reads LNHDA; CDR2 reads SQIVND (reference sequence). CDR3 amino acids: CASSIEGLAGGPDHGTTGEQFF. The CDR3 DNA sequence: TGTGCCAGTAGTATAGAGGGACTAGCGGGAGGGCCGGACCACGGGACCACGGGTGAGCAGTTCTTC.

The chain uses TRBV28 and TRBJ1-1; 7 bases fit TRBD1. The junction had 10 bases not matched to a gene; V was cut back by 7 bases and J by 8 bases. Germline lookup yields CDR1 MDHEN and CDR2 SYDVKM. This CDR3 has 13 residues. This chain's CDR3 is CASTTDRAPEAFF. The CDR3, as DNA: TGTGCCAGCACGACTGACAGGGCTCCCGAAGCTTTCTTT.

The J gene is TRBJ2-1, the V gene TRBV19, with 11 bases lining up with TRBD1. V lost 1 base and J lost 5; bases outside the gene matches: 10. This CDR3 spans 18 amino acids. Germline assignment: CDR1 LNHDA and CDR2 SQIVND (reference sequence). The CDR3, as DNA: TGTGCCAGTAGTATAGCGTTAACCGGGACAGGGGGAAACAATGAGCAGTTCTTC. Its protein is CASSIALTGTGGNNEQFF.

The rearrangement uses TRBV5-4 and TRBJ2-7, with D hard to call. Trimming cost V 1 base and J 0 bases, with 11 bases left between them. This CDR3 has 15 amino acids. Germline V gene sequence: CDR1 SGHNT, CDR2 YYREEE (reference sequence). This CDR3 reads CASSLTPSVSYEQYF. In DNA, the CDR3 is TGTGCCAGCAGCTTGACTCCTTCGGTCTCCTACGAGCAGTACTTC.

V is TRBV5-6 and J is TRBJ2-4; 8 bases map to TRBD1. The length of the CDR3 is 16 residues. Germline V CDR1 and CDR2: SGHDT, YYEEEE. V gave up 4 bases and J gave up 1 base; unmatched junction bases: 7. The CDR3 region has the DNA TGTGCCAGCAGCCTCAGGGGGCGGAAGGCCAAAAACATTCAGTACTTC. Translated: CASSLRGRKAKNIQYF.

This rearrangement joins TRBV9 to TRBJ1-2, with 7 bases aligning to TRBD1. V shed 0 bases, J shed 1 base, and the junction held 6 bases outside the gene matches. Germline V gene sequence: CDR1 SGDLS, CDR2 YYNGEE. The CDR3 consists of 16 residues. The CDR3 coding sequence is TGTGCCAGCAGCGTAGAGGGGGGACAGTTTAACTATGGCTACACCTTC. It is translated as CASSVEGGQFNYGYTF.

The V call is TRBV10-1, the J call TRBJ2-7; TRBD2 might be the D (5 bases). The CDR3 has 14 residues. Trimming left V 0 bases short and J 5 bases short, with 11 bases between. Germline V lookup: CDR1 WNHNN, CDR2 SYGVQD (reference sequence). The CDR3 DNA reads TGCGCCAGCAGTGAGTCGGAGCCCGGGGACGAGCAGTACTTC. Residues: CASSESEPGDEQYF.